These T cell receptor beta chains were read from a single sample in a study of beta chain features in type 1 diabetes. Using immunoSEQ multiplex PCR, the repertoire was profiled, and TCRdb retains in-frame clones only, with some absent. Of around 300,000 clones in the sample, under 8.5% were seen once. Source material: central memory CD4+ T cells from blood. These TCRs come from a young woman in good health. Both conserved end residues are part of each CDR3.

CDR3aa: CATIETGDHRYGYTF
len: 15
v_gene: TRBV19
j_gene: TRBJ1-2

CDR3aa: CASSFRLGEGSPLHF
len: 15
v_gene: TRBV28
j_gene: TRBJ1-6

CDR3aa: CASSFGGNTGELFF
len: 14
v_gene: TRBV7-3
j_gene: TRBJ2-2

CDR3aa: CSVGLVWEQYF
len: 11
v_gene: TRBV29-1
j_gene: TRBJ2-7

CDR3aa: CASSQEGRGGGGELFF
len: 16
v_gene: TRBV4-2
j_gene: TRBJ2-2

CDR3aa: CASSRQGVKKLFF
len: 13
v_gene: TRBV6-5
j_gene: TRBJ1-4

CDR3aa: CASSLPGTGDGNTEAFF
len: 17
v_gene: TRBV28
j_gene: TRBJ1-1

CDR3aa: CASSGGETQYF
len: 11
v_gene: TRBV2
j_gene: TRBJ2-5

CDR3aa: CASSWISVPSTGDGYTF
len: 17
v_gene: TRBV7-2
j_gene: TRBJ1-2

CDR3aa: CATGAGGHTEAFF
len: 13
v_gene: TRBV2
j_gene: TRBJ1-1

CDR3aa: CASSYGVAGNTIYF
len: 14
v_gene: TRBV6-5
j_gene: TRBJ1-3

CDR3aa: CASSLVVTGGTDTQYF
len: 16
v_gene: TRBV11-2
j_gene: TRBJ2-3

CDR3aa: CATQFPGGKADTQYF
len: 15
v_gene: TRBV28
j_gene: TRBJ2-3

CDR3aa: CASSPAGGSGNTIYF
len: 15
v_gene: TRBV7-9
j_gene: TRBJ1-3

CDR3aa: CASSSSGQGINEQFF
len: 15
v_gene: TRBV7-2
j_gene: TRBJ2-1

CDR3aa: CASSQAFGNYGYTF
len: 14
v_gene: TRBV4-2
j_gene: TRBJ1-2

CDR3aa: CASRRWEQETQYF
len: 13
v_gene: TRBV6-5
j_gene: TRBJ2-5

CDR3aa: CASSQDGASQLNQAKNIQYF
len: 20
v_gene: TRBV4-1
j_gene: TRBJ2-4

CDR3aa: CASSLRLTNTGELFF
len: 15
v_gene: TRBV27
j_gene: TRBJ2-2

CDR3aa: CAIATGEGANYGYTF
len: 15
v_gene: TRBV28
j_gene: TRBJ1-2

CDR3aa: CASSPDRLPYNEQFF
len: 15
v_gene: TRBV5-6
j_gene: TRBJ2-1

CDR3aa: CAISPSGGESEQFF
len: 14
v_gene: TRBV10-3
j_gene: TRBJ2-1

CDR3aa: CASSLSGTDTQYF
len: 13
v_gene: TRBV5-6
j_gene: TRBJ2-3

CDR3aa: CATQAASGYTDTQYF
len: 15
v_gene: TRBV7-9
j_gene: TRBJ2-3

CDR3aa: CASRGLANTGELFF
len: 14
v_gene: TRBV2
j_gene: TRBJ2-2

CDR3aa: CASNLRGEKLFF
len: 12
v_gene: TRBV5-6
j_gene: TRBJ1-4

CDR3aa: CASSYRPGGNQPQHF
len: 15
v_gene: TRBV6-5
j_gene: TRBJ1-5

CDR3aa: CASSYDRGNEQFF
len: 13
v_gene: TRBV6-5
j_gene: TRBJ2-1

CDR3aa: CASSLAPNTEAFF
len: 13
v_gene: TRBV7-9
j_gene: TRBJ1-1

CDR3aa: CAWRGTVSPLHF
len: 12
v_gene: TRBV30
j_gene: TRBJ1-6

CDR3aa: CASSQSQRGYEKLFF
len: 15
v_gene: TRBV14
j_gene: TRBJ1-4

CDR3aa: CASSNPGIRYGYTF
len: 14
v_gene: TRBV7-9
j_gene: TRBJ1-2

CDR3aa: CASSVVVNTGELFF
len: 14
v_gene: TRBV9
j_gene: TRBJ2-2

CDR3aa: CAISAPSSYEQYF
len: 13
v_gene: TRBV10-3
j_gene: TRBJ2-7

CDR3aa: CASTRTSRDPGNTEAFF
len: 17
v_gene: TRBV4-1
j_gene: TRBJ1-1

CDR3aa: CASSSNPGQGSYEQYF
len: 16
v_gene: TRBV7-9
j_gene: TRBJ2-7

CDR3aa: CASSIDQRDLNTEAFF
len: 16
v_gene: TRBV19
j_gene: TRBJ1-1

CDR3aa: CASSFARGREQFF
len: 13
v_gene: TRBV5-6
j_gene: TRBJ2-1

CDR3aa: CASSPTGDQPQHF
len: 13
v_gene: TRBV7-9
j_gene: TRBJ1-5